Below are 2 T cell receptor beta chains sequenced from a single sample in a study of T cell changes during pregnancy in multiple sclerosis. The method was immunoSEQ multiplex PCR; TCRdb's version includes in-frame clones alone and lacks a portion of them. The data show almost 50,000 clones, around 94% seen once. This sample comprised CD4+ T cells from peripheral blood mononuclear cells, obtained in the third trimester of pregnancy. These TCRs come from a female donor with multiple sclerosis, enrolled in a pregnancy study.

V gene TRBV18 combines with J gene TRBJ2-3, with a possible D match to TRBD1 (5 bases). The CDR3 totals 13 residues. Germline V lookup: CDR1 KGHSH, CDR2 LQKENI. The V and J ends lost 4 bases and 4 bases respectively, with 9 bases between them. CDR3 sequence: CASSLRAADTQYF. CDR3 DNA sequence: TGTGCCAGCTCACTCAGGGCCGCAGATACGCAGTATTTT.

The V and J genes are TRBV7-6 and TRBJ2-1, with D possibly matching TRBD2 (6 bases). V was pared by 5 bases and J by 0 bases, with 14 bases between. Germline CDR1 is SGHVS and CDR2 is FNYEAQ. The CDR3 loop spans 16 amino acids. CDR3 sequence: CASSNPLAASYNEQFF. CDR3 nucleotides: TGTGCCAGCAGCAACCCCTTAGCGGCCTCCTACAATGAGCAGTTCTTC.